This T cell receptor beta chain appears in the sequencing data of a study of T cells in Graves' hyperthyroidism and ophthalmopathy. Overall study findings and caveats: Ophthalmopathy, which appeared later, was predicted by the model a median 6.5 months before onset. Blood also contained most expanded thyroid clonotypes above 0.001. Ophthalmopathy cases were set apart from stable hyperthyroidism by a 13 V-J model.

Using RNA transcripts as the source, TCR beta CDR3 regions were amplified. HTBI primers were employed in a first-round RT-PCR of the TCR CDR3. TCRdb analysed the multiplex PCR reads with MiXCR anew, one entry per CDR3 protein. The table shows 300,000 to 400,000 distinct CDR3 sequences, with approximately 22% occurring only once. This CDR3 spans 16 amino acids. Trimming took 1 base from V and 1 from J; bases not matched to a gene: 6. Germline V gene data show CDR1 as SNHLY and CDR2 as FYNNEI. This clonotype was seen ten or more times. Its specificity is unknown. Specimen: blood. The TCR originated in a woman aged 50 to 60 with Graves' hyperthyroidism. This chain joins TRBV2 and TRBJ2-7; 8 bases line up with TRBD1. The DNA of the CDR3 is TGTGCCAGCAGTGAAGGGGACAGGCTCCTTTCCTACGAGCAGTACTTC. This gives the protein CASSEGDRLLSYEQYF.